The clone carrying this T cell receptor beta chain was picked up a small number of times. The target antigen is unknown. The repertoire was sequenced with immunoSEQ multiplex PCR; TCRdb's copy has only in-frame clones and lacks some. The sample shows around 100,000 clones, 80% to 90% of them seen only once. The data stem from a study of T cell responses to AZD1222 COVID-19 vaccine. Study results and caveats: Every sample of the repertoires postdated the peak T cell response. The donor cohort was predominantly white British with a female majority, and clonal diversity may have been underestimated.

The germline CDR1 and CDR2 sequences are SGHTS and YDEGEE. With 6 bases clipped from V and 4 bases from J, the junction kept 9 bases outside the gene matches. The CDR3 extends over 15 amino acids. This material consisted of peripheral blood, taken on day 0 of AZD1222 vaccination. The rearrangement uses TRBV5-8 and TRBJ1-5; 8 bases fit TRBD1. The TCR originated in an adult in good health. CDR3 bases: TGTGCCAGCACCCTCTTAACAGGGGGGAATCAGCCCCAGCATTTT. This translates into CASTLLTGGNQPQHF. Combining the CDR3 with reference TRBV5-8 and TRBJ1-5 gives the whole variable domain EAGVTQSPTHLIKTRGQQATLRCSPISGHTSVYWYQQALGLGLQFLLWYDEGEERNRGNFPPRFSGRQFPNYSSELNVNALELEDSALYLCASTLLTGGNQPQHFGDGTRLSIL.